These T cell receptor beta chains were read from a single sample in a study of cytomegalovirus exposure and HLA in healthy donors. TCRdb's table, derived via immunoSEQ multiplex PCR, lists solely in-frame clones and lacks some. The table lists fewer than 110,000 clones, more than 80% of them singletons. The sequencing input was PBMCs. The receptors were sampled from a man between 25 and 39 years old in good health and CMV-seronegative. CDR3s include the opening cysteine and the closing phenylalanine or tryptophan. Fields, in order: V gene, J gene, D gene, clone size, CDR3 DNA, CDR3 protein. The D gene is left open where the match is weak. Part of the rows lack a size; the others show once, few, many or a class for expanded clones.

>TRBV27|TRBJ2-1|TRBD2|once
TGTGCCAGCAACCCCGGGACTAGCGGGTACAATGAGCAGTTCTTC
CASNPGTSGYNEQFF
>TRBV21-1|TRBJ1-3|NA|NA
TGTGCCAGCAGCAAACCGCAAAAGGAGCGGGGTAAGAAGGGAAACACCATATATTTT
CASSKPQKERGKKGNTIYF
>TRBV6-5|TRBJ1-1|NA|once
TGTGCCAGCAGCTCCTTCCCGAACACTGAAGCTTTCTTT
CASSSFPNTEAFF
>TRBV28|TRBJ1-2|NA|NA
TGTGCCAGCACCTCCGCGGGGGCTAACTATGGCTACACCTTC
CASTSAGANYGYTF
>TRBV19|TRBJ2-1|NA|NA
TGTGCCAGTAGTATCACCAGCGGGCCCCCCGCAAGGGATTACAATGAGCAGTTCTTC
CASSITSGPPARDYNEQFF
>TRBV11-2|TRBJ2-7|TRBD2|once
TGTGCCAGCAGCTTAGAACCGGCGGGAGAGGCCGAGCAGTACTTC
CASSLEPAGEAEQYF
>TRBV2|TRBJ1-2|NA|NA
TGTGCCAGCAGTCCAGGCTACACCTTC
CASSPGYTF
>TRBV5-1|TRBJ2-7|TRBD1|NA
TGCGCCAGCAGCACCCGACAGGGGAAATCCTACGAGCAGTACTTC
CASSTRQGKSYEQYF
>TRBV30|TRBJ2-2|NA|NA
TGTGCCTGGAGTCAAAACACCGGGGAGCTGTTTTTT
CAWSQNTGELFF
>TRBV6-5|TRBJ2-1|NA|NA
TGTGCCAGCAGTACCAGGGGGGATGAGCAGTTCTTC
CASSTRGDEQFF